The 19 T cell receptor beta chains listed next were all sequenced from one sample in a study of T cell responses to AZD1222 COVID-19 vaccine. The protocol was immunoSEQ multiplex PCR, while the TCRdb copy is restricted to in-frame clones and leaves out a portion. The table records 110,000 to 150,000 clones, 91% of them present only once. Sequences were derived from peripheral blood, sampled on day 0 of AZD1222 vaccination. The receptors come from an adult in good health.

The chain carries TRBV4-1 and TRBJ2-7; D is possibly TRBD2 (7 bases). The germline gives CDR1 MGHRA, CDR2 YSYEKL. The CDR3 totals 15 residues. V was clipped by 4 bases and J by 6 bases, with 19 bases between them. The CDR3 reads CASSPNRGGEGEQYF. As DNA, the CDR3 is TGCGCCAGCAGCCCAAATAGGGGGGGAGAGGGCGAGCAGTACTTC.

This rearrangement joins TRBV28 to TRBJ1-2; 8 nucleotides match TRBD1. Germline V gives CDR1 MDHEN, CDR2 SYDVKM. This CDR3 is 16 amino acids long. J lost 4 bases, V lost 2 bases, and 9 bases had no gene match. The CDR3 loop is CASSLPDRGPPYGYTF. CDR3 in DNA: TGTGCCAGCAGTTTACCCGACAGGGGCCCACCCTATGGCTACACCTTC.

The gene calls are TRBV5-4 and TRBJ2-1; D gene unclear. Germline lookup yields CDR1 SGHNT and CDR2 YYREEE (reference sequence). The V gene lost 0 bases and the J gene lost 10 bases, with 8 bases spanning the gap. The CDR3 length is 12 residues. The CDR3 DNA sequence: TGTGCCAGCAGCTTGGATGTGCAGGAGCAGTTCTTC. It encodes CASSLDVQEQFF.

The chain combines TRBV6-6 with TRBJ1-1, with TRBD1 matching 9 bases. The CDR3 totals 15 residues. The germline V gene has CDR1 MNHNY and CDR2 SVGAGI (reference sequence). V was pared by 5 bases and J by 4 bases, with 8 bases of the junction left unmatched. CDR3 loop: CASSRSGQGLTEAFF. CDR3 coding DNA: TGTGCCAGCAGTCGATCAGGACAGGGGCTCACTGAAGCTTTCTTT.

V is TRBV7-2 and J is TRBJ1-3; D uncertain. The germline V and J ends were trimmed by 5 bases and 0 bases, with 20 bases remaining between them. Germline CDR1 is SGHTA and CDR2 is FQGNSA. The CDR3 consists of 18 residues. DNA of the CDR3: TGTGCCAGCAGCCTTAGGTCCGGCCGGGGTCTCTCTGGAAACACCATATATTTT. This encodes CASSLRSGRGLSGNTIYF.

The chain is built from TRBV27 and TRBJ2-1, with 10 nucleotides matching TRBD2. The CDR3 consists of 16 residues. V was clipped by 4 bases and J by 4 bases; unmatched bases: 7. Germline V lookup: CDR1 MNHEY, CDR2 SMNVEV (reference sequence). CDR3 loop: CASSWVTSGIYNEQFF. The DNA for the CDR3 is TGTGCCAGCAGTTGGGTAACTAGCGGGATATACAATGAGCAGTTCTTC.

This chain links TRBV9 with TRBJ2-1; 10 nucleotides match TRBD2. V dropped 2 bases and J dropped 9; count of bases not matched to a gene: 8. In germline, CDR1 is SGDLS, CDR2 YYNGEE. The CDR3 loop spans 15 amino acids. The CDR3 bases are TGTGCCAGCAGCGTGCGAGCGGGGGGGCGAAGTGAGCAGTTCTTC. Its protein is CASSVRAGGRSEQFF.

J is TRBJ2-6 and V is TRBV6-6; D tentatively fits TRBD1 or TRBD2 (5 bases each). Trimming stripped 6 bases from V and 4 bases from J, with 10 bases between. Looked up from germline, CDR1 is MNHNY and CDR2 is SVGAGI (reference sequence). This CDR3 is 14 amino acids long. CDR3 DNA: TGTGCCAGCAGGAGGGGTTCCGGGGCCAACGTCCTGACTTTC. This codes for CASRRGSGANVLTF.

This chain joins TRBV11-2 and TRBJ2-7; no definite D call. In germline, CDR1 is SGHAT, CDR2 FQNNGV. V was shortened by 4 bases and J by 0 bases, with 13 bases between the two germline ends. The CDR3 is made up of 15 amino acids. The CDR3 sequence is CASSSHSRSSYEQYF. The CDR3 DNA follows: TGTGCCAGCAGCTCTCACAGCCGAAGCTCCTACGAGCAGTACTTC. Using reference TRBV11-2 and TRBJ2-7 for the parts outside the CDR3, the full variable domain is EAGVAQSPRYKIIEKRQSVAFWCNPISGHATLYWYQQILGQGPKLLIQFQNNGVVDDSQLPKDRFSAERLKGVDSTLKIQPAKLEDSAVYLCASSSHSRSSYEQYFGPGTRLTVT.

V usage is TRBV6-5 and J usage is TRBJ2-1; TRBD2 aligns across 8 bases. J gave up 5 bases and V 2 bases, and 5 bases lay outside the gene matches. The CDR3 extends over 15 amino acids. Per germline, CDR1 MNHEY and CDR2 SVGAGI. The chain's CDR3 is CASSYSGSGNNEQFF. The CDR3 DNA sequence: TGTGCCAGCAGTTACAGCGGGAGCGGAAACAATGAGCAGTTCTTC.

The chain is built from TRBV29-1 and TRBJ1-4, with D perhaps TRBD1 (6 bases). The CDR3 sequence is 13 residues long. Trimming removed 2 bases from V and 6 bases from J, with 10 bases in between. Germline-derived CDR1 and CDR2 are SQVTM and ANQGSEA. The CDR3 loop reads CSVEWDKHEKLFF. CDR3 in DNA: TGCAGCGTTGAATGGGACAAGCATGAAAAACTGTTTTTT.

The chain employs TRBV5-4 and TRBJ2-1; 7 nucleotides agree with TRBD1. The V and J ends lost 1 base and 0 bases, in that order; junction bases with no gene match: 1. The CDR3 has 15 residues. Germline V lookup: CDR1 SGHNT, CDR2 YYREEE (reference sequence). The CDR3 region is CASSLSGGSYNEQFF. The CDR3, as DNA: TGTGCCAGCAGCTTGTCAGGGGGCTCCTACAATGAGCAGTTCTTC.

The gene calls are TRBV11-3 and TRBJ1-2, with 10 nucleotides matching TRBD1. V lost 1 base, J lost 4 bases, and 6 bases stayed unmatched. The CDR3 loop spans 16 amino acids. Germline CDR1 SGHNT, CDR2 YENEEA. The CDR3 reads CASSLAGWTGGYGYTF. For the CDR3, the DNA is TGTGCCAGCAGCTTAGCGGGATGGACAGGGGGCTATGGCTACACCTTC.

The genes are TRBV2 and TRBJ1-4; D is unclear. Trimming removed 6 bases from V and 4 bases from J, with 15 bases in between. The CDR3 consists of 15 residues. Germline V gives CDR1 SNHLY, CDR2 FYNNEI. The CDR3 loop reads CASSPRAGLNEKLFF. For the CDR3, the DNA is TGTGCCAGCAGCCCTCGGGCAGGCCTTAATGAAAAACTGTTTTTT.

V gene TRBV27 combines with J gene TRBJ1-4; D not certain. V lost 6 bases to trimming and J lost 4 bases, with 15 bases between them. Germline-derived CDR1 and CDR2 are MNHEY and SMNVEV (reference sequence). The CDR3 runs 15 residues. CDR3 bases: TGTGCCAGCAGCTCCCGAGGTTGGAATAATGAAAAACTGTTTTTT. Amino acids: CASSSRGWNNEKLFF.

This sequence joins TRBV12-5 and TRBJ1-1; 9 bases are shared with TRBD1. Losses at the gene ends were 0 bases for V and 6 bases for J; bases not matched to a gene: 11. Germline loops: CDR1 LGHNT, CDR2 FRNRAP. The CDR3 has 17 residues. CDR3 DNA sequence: TGTGCTAGTGGTTTGGTACTCGGGACAGGGATAAAATCTGAAGCTTTCTTT. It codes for CASGLVLGTGIKSEAFF.

The CDR3 reads CASGTGANNEQFF. The CDR3 region has the DNA TGTGCCAGCGGGACAGGGGCGAACAATGAGCAGTTCTTC. The chain couples TRBV9 to TRBJ2-1; 10 nucleotides line up with TRBD1. CDR3 length: 13 amino acids. The germline CDR1 and CDR2 sequences are SGDLS and YYNGEE. V lost 7 bases and J lost 5; bases outside the gene matches: 3.

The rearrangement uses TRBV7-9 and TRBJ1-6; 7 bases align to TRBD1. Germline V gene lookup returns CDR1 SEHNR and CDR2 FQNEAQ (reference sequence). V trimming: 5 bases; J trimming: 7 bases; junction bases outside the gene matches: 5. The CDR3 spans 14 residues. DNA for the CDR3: TGTGCCAGCAGCCACGGGACAGCGAATTCACCCCTCCACTTT. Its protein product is CASSHGTANSPLHF. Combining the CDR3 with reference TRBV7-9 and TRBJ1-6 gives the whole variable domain DTGVSQNPRHKITKRGQNVTFRCDPISEHNRLYWYRQTLGQGPEFLTYFQNEAQLEKSRLLSDRFSAERPKGSFSTLEIQRTEQGDSAMYLCASSHGTANSPLHFGNGTRLTVT.

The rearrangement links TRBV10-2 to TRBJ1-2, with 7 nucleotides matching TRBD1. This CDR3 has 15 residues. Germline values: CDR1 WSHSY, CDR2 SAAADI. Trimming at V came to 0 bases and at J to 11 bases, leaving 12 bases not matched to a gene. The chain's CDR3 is CASSESIWTGPGYTF. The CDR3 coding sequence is TGCGCCAGCAGTGAGTCGATATGGACAGGACCTGGGTACACCTTC.